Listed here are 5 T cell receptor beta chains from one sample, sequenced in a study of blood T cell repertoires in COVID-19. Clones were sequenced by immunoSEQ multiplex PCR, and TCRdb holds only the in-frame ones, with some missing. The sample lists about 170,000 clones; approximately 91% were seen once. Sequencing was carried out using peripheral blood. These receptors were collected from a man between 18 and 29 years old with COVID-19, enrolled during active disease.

In nucleotides, the CDR3 is TGTGCCAGCAGCGTAGGGGGAGGGGCAACTGAAGCTTTCTTT. Translating it yields CASSVGGGATEAFF. The rearrangement uses TRBV9 and TRBJ1-1, with D perhaps TRBD1 (5 bases). Looked up from germline, CDR1 is SGDLS and CDR2 is YYNGEE. The CDR3 is made up of 14 amino acids. V lost 0 bases, J lost 5 bases, and 11 bases lay in between.

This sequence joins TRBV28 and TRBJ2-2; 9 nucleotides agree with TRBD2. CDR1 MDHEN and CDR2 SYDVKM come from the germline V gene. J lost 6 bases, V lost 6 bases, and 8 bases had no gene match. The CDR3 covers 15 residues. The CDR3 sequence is CASSQIAGVAGELFF. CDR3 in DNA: TGTGCCAGCAGCCAGATAGCGGGAGTCGCCGGGGAGCTGTTTTTT.

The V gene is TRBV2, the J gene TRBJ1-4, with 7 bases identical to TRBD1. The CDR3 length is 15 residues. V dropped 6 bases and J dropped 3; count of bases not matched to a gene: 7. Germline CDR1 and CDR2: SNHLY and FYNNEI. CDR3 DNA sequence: TGTGCCAGCAGGAGAGAGGGGACAGCTAATGAAAAACTGTTTTTT. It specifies CASRREGTANEKLFF.

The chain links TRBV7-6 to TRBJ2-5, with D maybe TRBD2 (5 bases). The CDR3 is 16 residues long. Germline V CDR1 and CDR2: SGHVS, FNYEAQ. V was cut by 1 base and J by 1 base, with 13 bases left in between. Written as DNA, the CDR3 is TGTGCCAGCAGCTTAGGCGTCGGAGGAGGCCAAGAGACCCAGTACTTC. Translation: CASSLGVGGGQETQYF.

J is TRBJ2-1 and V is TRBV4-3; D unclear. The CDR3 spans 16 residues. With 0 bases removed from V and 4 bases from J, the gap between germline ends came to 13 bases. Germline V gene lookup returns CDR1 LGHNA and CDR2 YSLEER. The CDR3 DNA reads TGCGCCAGCAGCCAAGAGTGGCGTCAGGCTTACAATGAGCAGTTCTTC. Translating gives CASSQEWRQAYNEQFF.